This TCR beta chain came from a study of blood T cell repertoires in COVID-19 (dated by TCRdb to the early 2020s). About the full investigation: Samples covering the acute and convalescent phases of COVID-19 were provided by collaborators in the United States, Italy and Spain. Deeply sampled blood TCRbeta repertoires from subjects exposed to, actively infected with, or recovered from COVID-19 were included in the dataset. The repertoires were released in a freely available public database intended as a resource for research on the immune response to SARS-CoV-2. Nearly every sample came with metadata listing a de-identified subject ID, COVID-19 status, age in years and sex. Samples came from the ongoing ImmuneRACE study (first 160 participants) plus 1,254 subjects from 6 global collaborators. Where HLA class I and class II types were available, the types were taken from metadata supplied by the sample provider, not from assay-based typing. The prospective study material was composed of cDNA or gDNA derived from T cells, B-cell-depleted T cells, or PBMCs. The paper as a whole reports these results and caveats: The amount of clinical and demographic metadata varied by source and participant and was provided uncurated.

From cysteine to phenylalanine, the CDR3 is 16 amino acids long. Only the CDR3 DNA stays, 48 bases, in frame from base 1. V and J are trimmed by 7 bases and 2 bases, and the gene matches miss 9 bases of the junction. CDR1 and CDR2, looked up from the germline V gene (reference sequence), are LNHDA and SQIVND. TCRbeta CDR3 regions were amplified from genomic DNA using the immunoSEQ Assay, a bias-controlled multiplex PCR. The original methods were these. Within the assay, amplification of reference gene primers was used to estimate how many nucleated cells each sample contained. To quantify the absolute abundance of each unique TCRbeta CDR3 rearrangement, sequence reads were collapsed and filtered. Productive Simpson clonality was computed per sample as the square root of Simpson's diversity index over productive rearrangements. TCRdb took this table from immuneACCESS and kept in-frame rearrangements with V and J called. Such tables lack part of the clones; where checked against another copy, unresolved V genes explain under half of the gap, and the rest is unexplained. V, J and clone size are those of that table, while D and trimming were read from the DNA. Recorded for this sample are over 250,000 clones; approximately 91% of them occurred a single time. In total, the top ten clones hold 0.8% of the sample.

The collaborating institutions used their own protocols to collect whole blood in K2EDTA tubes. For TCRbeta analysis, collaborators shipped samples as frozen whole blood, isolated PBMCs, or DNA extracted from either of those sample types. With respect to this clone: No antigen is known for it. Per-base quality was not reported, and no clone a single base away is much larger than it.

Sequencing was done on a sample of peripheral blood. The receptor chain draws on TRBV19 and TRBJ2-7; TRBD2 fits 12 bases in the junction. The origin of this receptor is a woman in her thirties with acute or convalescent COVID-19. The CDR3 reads CASTAPRTSGTYEQYF. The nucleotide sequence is TGTGCCAGTACCGCCCCGCGGACTAGCGGGACCTACGAGCAGTACTTC.